This is a list of T cell receptor beta chains from one sample in a study of beta chain features in type 1 diabetes. Measured with immunoSEQ multiplex PCR; TCRdb has only the in-frame clones, and not every one. The sample includes hundreds of thousands of clones, roughly 13% of them seen just once. Sequencing used naive CD4+ T cells from blood. The receptors derive from a man between 18 and 35 years old with type 1 diabetes. CDR3s leave out the opening cysteine and the closing phenylalanine or tryptophan.

J gene	V gene	CDR3 length	CDR3 protein
TRBJ2-3	TRBV7-9	12	ASSFEGQTDTQY
TRBJ2-7	TRBV10-3	11	ATTTGQIGEQY
TRBJ2-5	TRBV2	12	ASRENGVQETQY
TRBJ1-5	TRBV27	10	ASRSLGQPQH
TRBJ2-1	TRBV5-1	14	ASNPRGPSSYNEQF
TRBJ2-2	TRBV7-3	13	ASSLRGGDTGELF
TRBJ2-7	TRBV28	13	ASCSEGGRWYEQY
TRBJ2-3	TRBV11-2	13	ASSLVSGSTDTQY
TRBJ1-6	TRBV29-1	11	SVGTSSDSPLH
TRBJ1-1	TRBV18	13	ASSPQSDGGTEAF
TRBJ1-5	TRBV21-1	16	ASSNPVLPRTPRQPQH
TRBJ2-3	TRBV6-5	12	AISPSSGADTQY
TRBJ2-2	TRBV2	13	ASSGLAGRTGELF
TRBJ2-7	TRBV7-9	11	ASSLGAVREQY
TRBJ2-7	TRBV29-1	10	SVGAESYEQY
TRBJ2-5	TRBV19	12	ASSAPGGGETQY
TRBJ2-1	TRBV6-1	13	ASLSRGFSYNEQF
TRBJ1-2	TRBV15	13	ATSREGQGGYGYT
TRBJ1-1	TRBV6-1	12	ASSERGQNTEAF
TRBJ1-2	TRBV2	9	ASTRKDGYT
TRBJ1-2	TRBV30	11	AWGTGGNYGYT
TRBJ1-5	TRBV5-1	11	ASSLYEGQPQH
TRBJ1-1	TRBV5-6	12	ASSLAGRYTEAF
TRBJ2-2	TRBV28	14	ASSFGGTYHTGELF
TRBJ2-3	TRBV7-2	10	ASSLEGLTQY
TRBJ2-7	TRBV27	11	ASSRRISHEQY
TRBJ2-7	TRBV4-1	15	ASSQGLGSHPFYEQY
TRBJ2-7	TRBV4-1	15	ASSQGRSGGDSYEQY
TRBJ1-1	TRBV30	11	AWSVGGNTEAF
TRBJ1-5	TRBV18	13	ASSPQGDSNQPQH
TRBJ2-4	TRBV30	12	AWMGSLAKNIQY
TRBJ2-7	TRBV9	9	ASSGPYEQY
TRBJ2-4	TRBV5-6	9	ASSLSGIQY
TRBJ2-5	TRBV5-1	12	ASSLWGGEETQY
TRBJ1-4	TRBV27	10	ATRRGEEKLF
TRBJ2-5	TRBV2	11	ASSARSQETQY
TRBJ2-7	TRBV18	11	ASSPGQGNEQY
TRBJ2-1	TRBV5-1	9	ASSADNEQF
TRBJ2-2	TRBV30	13	AWSVGKGLTGELF
TRBJ1-1	TRBV7-3	12	ASSFGGMNTEAF
TRBJ1-4	TRBV5-6	12	ASSLSRAQEKLF
TRBJ2-1	TRBV2	9	ASAYYDEQF
TRBJ2-2	TRBV23-1	14	ASSQSGSKCTGELF
TRBJ2-7	TRBV19	12	ASSMASGTYEQY
TRBJ1-5	TRBV2	15	ASSEPGQSYSNQPQH
TRBJ1-2	TRBV6-1	7	ASNEGVL
TRBJ1-1	TRBV10-3	14	AISEVGLRVNTEAF
TRBJ2-1	TRBV28	10	ASSFWLTEQF
TRBJ1-1	TRBV6-1	9	ASSSRTEAF
TRBJ1-6	TRBV4-1	13	ASSGRTEGNSPLH